This T cell receptor (beta chain) was captured by sequencing in a study of CD8 T cells in cerebrospinal fluid in Alzheimer's disease (TCRdb year 2020). Describing the broader study: The study used two single-cell methods, plate-based nested PCR sequencing and droplet-based sequencing, to evaluate clonal expansion of CSF T cells. This study tested whether clonally expanded T cells could be found in cerebrospinal fluid from healthy elderly individuals and from patients with neurodegenerative disease. CSF gene-expression analysis, which included Parkinson's disease patients, covered 20 to 30 samples in total. The droplet-based CSF analysis comparing patients with controls included about 9 healthy controls (nearly 11,000 cells) and about 9 patients with MCI or Alzheimer's disease (about 10,000 cells).

Spanning cysteine to phenylalanine, the CDR3 consists of 13 amino acids. No DNA is given. CDR1 is given as SGHAT and CDR2 as FQNNGV, both from the germline V gene. In the absence of a count, this clonotype is rated medium-sized (0.01 to 0.1%) from its frequency. Its cognate antigen has yet to be identified. Every participant was in good physical condition and had no acute infectious disease. For droplet-based sequencing, live CSF cells were sorted with a live/dead marker. CSF was obtained by lumbar puncture, and immune cells were pelleted by centrifugation at 300g. Each CSF sample was checked for red blood cells, and any sample showing blood contamination was excluded. CSF cells were cryopreserved in freezing medium, frozen overnight at -80 °C, and then stored in liquid nitrogen. Before analysis, CSF samples were kept in storage for less than seven months. Here is what the overall study found, with its caveats: In pooled data, a highly expanded clone (at least 3% of TCRs) was found in 1 of 10 healthy subjects versus most of the 6 Alzheimer's patients. The EBV-specific clones were neither the most highly expanded clones nor enriched among patients. A higher percentage of TCRs was made up by the largest CSF clone in patients with MCI or Alzheimer's disease than in controls. It was cautioned by the authors that a causal link between EBV and Alzheimer's disease is not established by the detection of EBV-specific TCRs in CSF. Only samples with detectable clones went into the overall clonality comparison: approximately eleven healthy, 5 MCI, 5 AD, and 6 PD.

The receptor library was made with 10x single-cell sequencing. CSF cells were profiled with 10X Genomics single-cell V(D)J and 5' gene-expression libraries. An Illumina NextSeq550 was used to sequence the CSF single-cell TCR libraries. The original methods were these. After V(D)J reads were mapped to the vdj-GRCh38 alts ensemble 2.0.0 reference, the Cell Ranger vdj pipeline was used to analyse the reads. Clonotypes were defined as cell barcodes sharing the same set of productive CDR3 nucleotide sequences. To link clonality with transcriptional profiles, clonotype information was added to the Seurat v3.0 gene-expression metadata. Any CSF cell with more than 1,800 genes, more than 7,500 UMIs or more than 10% mitochondrial reads was excluded. To identify TCRs with known antigen specificity, CDR3-beta sequences were compared against VDJdb. Clone sharing was examined by network analysis using the R package qgraph, in which only TCRs with complete alpha and beta chains were included. After the reads were reprocessed by TCRdb, one entry was made per CDR3 protein sequence, with no DNA. What appears here as the V and J calls and clone size reflects TCRdb's work, not the paper's. This sample's table lists under 1,500 distinct CDR3 sequences. The top ten clones comprise under 9% of the sample.

The sample was cerebrospinal fluid. The TCR sequence derives from a human donor in good health. The chain joins TRBV11-2 to TRBJ1-5. The CDR3 in this case is CASSLGVGQPQHF.